The 20 T cell receptor beta chains below all came from one sample that was sequenced in a study of cytomegalovirus exposure and HLA in healthy donors. PCR amplification relied on 60 Vbeta primers (plus 13 Jbeta primers). This table comes from immunoSEQ multiplex PCR, and its TCRdb copy is limited to in-frame clones, with some not included. The sample holds over 150,000 clones, over 65% seen once. The sequencing input was PBMCs. These receptors were collected from a middle-aged woman in good health and CMV-seropositive.

There are a few counts of this clone. The chain uses TRBV7-8 and TRBJ1-6, with D perhaps TRBD1 (5 bases). Germline V gene sequence: CDR1 SGHVS, CDR2 FQNEAQ. V was trimmed by 5 bases and J by 9 bases, leaving 23 bases between them. The CDR3 extends over 17 amino acids. CDR3 coding DNA: TGTGCCAGCAGCCTCGGTGGGGAAGGGGCCTTTTTTTCACCCCTCCACTTT. This translates into CASSLGGEGAFFSPLHF.

This clone appeared a single time. The chain recombines TRBV6-1 with TRBJ1-4; possible D gene TRBD1, 6 bases. The V gene lost 8 bases and the J gene lost 3 bases, with 13 bases spanning the gap. Germline loops: CDR1 MNHNS, CDR2 SASEGT. This CDR3 has 14 residues. The CDR3 protein is CASVSPGANEKLFF. The CDR3 DNA reads TGTGCCAGCGTTTCCCCAGGGGCTAATGAAAAACTGTTTTTT.

The rearrangement joins TRBV15 to TRBJ1-1; D is unclear. The CDR3 contains 12 residues. V lost 1 base and J lost 7, with 7 bases in between. Per the germline V gene, CDR1 is LNHNV and CDR2 is YYDKDF (reference sequence). The CDR3 bases are TGTGCCACCAGCAGAGGTCAGTGTGAAGCTTTCTTT. This translates into CATSRGQCEAFF.

This chain connects TRBV7-2 to TRBJ2-3, with D unresolved. The ends were cut back, 6 bases at V and 4 bases at J, with 8 bases in the middle. Per the germline V gene, CDR1 is SGHTA and CDR2 is FQGNSA. The CDR3 contains 12 residues. The DNA for the CDR3 is TGTGCCAGCAGGTCTAGAGCAGATACGCAGTATTTT. This sequence encodes CASRSRADTQYF.

In this sample, this clone turned up a few times. The rearrangement links TRBV5-4 to TRBJ2-7; 11 positions match TRBD2. After removal of 4 bases from V and 2 bases from J, the junction contained 5 bases not matched to a gene. Germline loops: CDR1 SGHNT, CDR2 YYREEE (reference sequence). This CDR3 region has 15 residues. CDR3 DNA: TGTGCCAGCAGCGAGACTAGCGGGGCCCCCTACGAGCAGTACTTC. Translating it yields CASSETSGAPYEQYF.

The chain joins TRBV5-4 to TRBJ1-2; weak D call: TRBD1 (6 bases). Germline CDR1 reads SGHNT; CDR2 reads YYREEE (reference sequence). Trimming left V 4 bases short and J 4 bases short, with 14 bases between. The CDR3 extends over 14 amino acids. The CDR3 region is CASSRSTGGYGYTF. CDR3 DNA: TGTGCCAGCAGCCGTTCGACAGGCGGCTATGGCTACACCTTC.

The chain joins TRBV2 to TRBJ2-5, with a possible D match to TRBD1 (7 bases). The CDR3 length is 12 residues. V dropped 5 bases and J dropped 5 bases, with 9 bases sitting between them. The germline CDR1 and CDR2 sequences are SNHLY and FYNNEI. The CDR3 DNA reads as TGTGCCAGCAGTCCAGGGGGGGAGACCCAGTACTTC. This translates into CASSPGGETQYF.

J is TRBJ1-1 and V is TRBV11-2; TRBD1 is a possible D gene (6 bases). The CDR3 sequence is 16 residues long. CDR1 is SGHAT, CDR2 FQNNGV, per germline. Trimming removed 5 bases at V and 0 bases at J, with 16 bases between. The DNA of the CDR3 is TGTGCCAGCAGCGCCCTCAAGACAGGCCTGAACACTGAAGCTTTCTTT. Its translation: CASSALKTGLNTEAFF.

This rearrangement joins TRBV15 to TRBJ2-2; 7 positions match TRBD2. The V gene end was trimmed by 1 base and the J gene end by 7 bases; junction bases not matched to a gene: 9. The CDR3 spans 16 residues. Germline values: CDR1 LNHNV, CDR2 YYDKDF (reference sequence). The CDR3 coding sequence is TGTGCCACCAGCAGAGCCGGAACTAGCGTAGGCGGGGAGCTGTTTTTT. It specifies CATSRAGTSVGGELFF.

The chain is built from TRBV5-1 and TRBJ1-1; maybe TRBD1 (5 bases). The CDR3 length is 13 residues. Germline V gives CDR1 SGHRS, CDR2 YFSETQ. Trimming removed 0 bases from V and 7 bases from J, with 10 bases in between. This chain's CDR3 is CASSLGGGCEAFF. The CDR3 coding sequence is TGCGCCAGCAGCTTGGGGGGGGGATGTGAAGCTTTCTTT.

The chain employs TRBV6-5 and TRBJ1-5, with TRBD1 identical over 8 bases. After removal of 5 bases from V and 7 bases from J, the junction contained 4 bases not matched to a gene. Germline values: CDR1 MNHEY, CDR2 SVGAGI. This CDR3 is built from 13 residues. CDR3 in DNA: TGTGCCAGCAGTGACGACAGGGGCCAGCCCCAGCATTTT. Translation gives CASSDDRGQPQHF.

The chain is built from TRBV6-6 and TRBJ2-3; 7 bases line up with TRBD2. Germline V lookup: CDR1 MNHNY, CDR2 SVGAGI (reference sequence). This CDR3 has 14 residues. The ends lost 5 bases at V and 2 bases at J; junction bases unmatched: 4. DNA of the CDR3: TGTGCCAGCAGTGTTAGCGGGCCCACAGATACGCAGTATTTT. Its translation is CASSVSGPTDTQYF.

The CDR3 region is CASSPFESRNTGELFF. In nucleotides, the CDR3 is TGTGCCAGCTCCCCCTTCGAAAGCCGAAACACCGGGGAGCTGTTTTTT. The rearrangement uses TRBV18 and TRBJ2-2; D uncertain. CDR1 and CDR2 from the germline V gene are KGHSH and LQKENI. V was pared by 6 bases and J by 2 bases, with 16 bases between. The CDR3 is 16 residues long.

This clone was found once. The CDR3 region is CASRAGGGADTQYF. The CDR3 DNA is TGTGCCAGCAGGGCCGGAGGGGGCGCAGATACGCAGTATTTT. The chain joins TRBV2 to TRBJ2-3, with D possibly TRBD1 on 7 matching bases. This CDR3 spans 14 amino acids. Germline assignment: CDR1 SNHLY and CDR2 FYNNEI. V was cut by 6 bases and J by 4 bases, with 14 bases left in between. The variable domain in full, with the rest retrieved from reference TRBV2 and TRBJ2-3, is EPEVTQTPSHQVTQMGQEVILRCVPISNHLYFYWYRQILGQKVEFLVSFYNNEISEKSEIFDDQFSVERPDGSNFTLKIRSTKLEDSAMYFCASRAGGGADTQYFGPGTRLTVL.

The chain combines TRBV5-6 with TRBJ1-3; 8 nucleotides agree with TRBD1. From germline, CDR1 is SGHDT and CDR2 YYEEEE. The V gene end was trimmed by 4 bases and the J gene end by 1 base; junction bases not matched to a gene: 7. This CDR3 is 16 amino acids long. CDR3 amino acids: CASSGGQVDSGNTIYF. The CDR3, as DNA: TGTGCCAGCAGCGGGGGACAGGTTGATTCTGGAAACACCATATATTTT.

The gene calls are TRBV7-6 and TRBJ1-3; TRBD1 agrees at 10 bases. CDR3 length: 14 residues. Germline values: CDR1 SGHVS, CDR2 FNYEAQ. V trimming: 4 bases; J trimming: 7 bases; junction bases outside the gene matches: 4. The CDR3 nucleotides read TGTGCCAGCAGCTCCCGGGACAGGGGTAACACCATATATTTT. Translation gives CASSSRDRGNTIYF.

This clone turned up a few times. The chain employs TRBV28 and TRBJ1-1, with a tentative D call TRBD1 (5 bases). This CDR3 has 12 residues. Germline assignment: CDR1 MDHEN and CDR2 SYDVKM. Deletions cut 8 bases from V and 5 bases from J, with 12 bases between. CDR3 coding DNA: TGTGCCAGCGTCAGGGTGGAGACTGAAGCTTTCTTT. Residues: CASVRVETEAFF.

This chain links TRBV4-1 with TRBJ2-7; TRBD1 matches 11 bases. There are 14 residues in the CDR3. Germline lookup yields CDR1 MGHRA and CDR2 YSYEKL. The junction had 5 bases not matched to a gene; V was cut back by 7 bases and J by 3 bases. CDR3 amino acids: CASTPGTGGYEQYF. The CDR3 coding sequence is TGCGCCAGCACTCCCGGGACAGGGGGCTACGAGCAGTACTTC.

This chain joins TRBV5-1 and TRBJ2-1, with 8 bases aligning to TRBD2. The germline V gene encodes CDR1 SGHRS and CDR2 YFSETQ. This CDR3 contains 16 residues. Germline trimming cut 0 bases from V and 8 bases from J; bases unmatched to any gene: 10. In DNA form, the CDR3 reads TGCGCCAGCAGCTTGGCGGCCGGGAGGGTTGGGGATGAGCAGTTCTTC. Its translation is CASSLAAGRVGDEQFF.

The chain carries TRBV19 and TRBJ2-1; maybe TRBD1 (5 bases). Germline CDR1 and CDR2: LNHDA and SQIVND (reference sequence). The CDR3 consists of 16 residues. Trimming stripped 7 bases from V and 6 bases from J, with 22 bases between. The CDR3 protein is CASIPSFGPRANEQFF. Written as DNA, the CDR3 is TGTGCCAGTATCCCTTCGTTCGGGCCCAGGGCCAATGAGCAGTTCTTC.